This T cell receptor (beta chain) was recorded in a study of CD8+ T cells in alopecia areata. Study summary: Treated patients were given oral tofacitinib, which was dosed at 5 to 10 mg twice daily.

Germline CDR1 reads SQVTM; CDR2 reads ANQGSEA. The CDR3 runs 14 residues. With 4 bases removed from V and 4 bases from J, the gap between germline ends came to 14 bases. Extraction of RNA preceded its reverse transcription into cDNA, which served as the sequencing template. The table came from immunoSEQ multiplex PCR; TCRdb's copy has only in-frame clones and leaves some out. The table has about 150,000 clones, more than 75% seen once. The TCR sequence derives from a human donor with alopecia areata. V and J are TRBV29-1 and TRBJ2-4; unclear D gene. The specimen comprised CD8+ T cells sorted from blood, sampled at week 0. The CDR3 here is CSVVVLGPKNIQYF. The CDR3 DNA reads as TGCAGCGTTGTTGTCCTCGGACCGAAAAACATTCAGTACTTC.